This is a list of T cell receptor beta chains from one sample in a study of T cells in Graves' hyperthyroidism and ophthalmopathy. MiXCR, applied by TCRdb to the multiplex PCR reads, yields one record per CDR3 protein. The sample yields some 250,000 distinct CDR3 sequences, about 15% seen once. Sequenced material: blood. These receptors came from a woman in her forties or fifties with Graves' hyperthyroidism that later progressed to Graves' ophthalmopathy. CDR3s include the opening cysteine and the closing phenylalanine or tryptophan. D genes are given only for firm matches. A row's size may be missing; if present it is once, few, many or a size class.

TRBJ2-7 | TRBV12-3/TRBV12-4 | TRBD2 | many | CASSLGGGPNEQYF | TGTGCCAGCAGTTTAGGCGGGGGACCTAACGAGCAGTACTTC
TRBJ2-2 | TRBV24-1 | TRBD2 | many | CATSDPASGATNTGELFF | TGTGCCACCAGTGACCCGGCTAGCGGAGCAACGAACACCGGGGAGCTGTTTTTT
TRBJ1-4 | TRBV28 | NA | many | CASSLESSTNEKLFF | TGTGCCAGCAGCTTAGAATCCTCAACTAATGAAAAACTGTTTTTT
TRBJ2-5 | TRBV2 | NA | many | CASRGAWPGETQYF | TGTGCCAGCAGGGGAGCCTGGCCGGGGGAGACCCAGTACTTC
TRBJ1-1 | TRBV7-9 | NA | few | CASSLGLSGTEAFF | TGTGCCAGCAGCTTAGGGCTATCAGGGACTGAAGCTTTCTTT
TRBJ1-5 | TRBV27 | TRBD1 | many | CASSRNRGDQPQHF | TGTGCCAGCAGCCGTAACAGGGGGGATCAGCCCCAGCATTTT
TRBJ1-2 | TRBV6-1 | NA | many | CASSEALTANYGYTF | TGTGCCAGCAGTGAAGCGTTGACAGCCAACTATGGCTACACCTTC
TRBJ2-3 | TRBV27 | NA | NA | CASMWSSVKGTDTQYF | TGTGCCAGCATGTGGTCTAGCGTGAAGGGGACAGATACGCAGTATTTT
TRBJ2-1 | TRBV7-2 | TRBD1 | many | CASSVQGEDEQFF | TGTGCCAGCAGCGTACAGGGGGAGGATGAGCAGTTCTTC
TRBJ2-7 | TRBV2 | TRBD2 | NA | CAIGTSGRKLYEQYF | TGTGCCATAGGGACTAGCGGGAGGAAACTCTACGAGCAGTACTTC
TRBJ2-5 | TRBV18 | NA | many | CASSPSIEETQYF | TGTGCCAGCTCACCAAGCATCGAAGAGACCCAGTACTTC
TRBJ1-1 | TRBV5-1 | NA | NA | CASSSKAGGTEAFF | TGCGCCAGCAGCTCGAAGGCGGGGGGCACTGAAGCTTTCTTT
TRBJ2-1 | TRBV7-2 | TRBD1 | many | CASSLWGTGYIPEQFF | TGTGCCAGCAGCCTCTGGGGGACAGGGTATATTCCTGAGCAGTTCTTC
TRBJ2-2 | TRBV18 | NA | many | CASLDTSTGELFF | TGTGCCAGCTTGGACACATCCACCGGGGAGCTGTTTTTT
TRBJ1-4 | TRBV6-1 | TRBD1 | few | CASARDSNEKLFF | TGTGCCAGCGCCCGGGACAGTAATGAAAAACTGTTTTTT
TRBJ2-1 | TRBV7-2 | TRBD2 | NA | CASSFTSGGRGEQFF | TGTGCCAGCAGCTTTACTAGCGGGGGGCGGGGTGAGCAGTTCTTC
TRBJ2-7 | TRBV27 | NA | NA | CASSFMGRQVYEQYF | TGTGCCAGCAGTTTCATGGGGAGACAGGTTTACGAGCAGTACTTC
TRBJ2-7 | TRBV28 | NA | many | CASSANYEQYF | TGTGCCAGCAGTGCTAACTACGAGCAGTACTTC
TRBJ1-1 | TRBV7-8 | NA | many | CASSFGTGMGTEAFF | TGTGCCAGCAGCTTCGGTACAGGGATGGGGACTGAAGCTTTCTTT
TRBJ1-2 | TRBV28 | NA | many | CASSSRAGYTF | TGTGCCAGCAGTTCTCGCGCCGGCTACACCTTC
TRBJ2-3 | TRBV9 | TRBD1 | many | CASSARGQGTDTQYF | TGTGCCAGCAGCGCTAGGGGGCAAGGCACAGATACGCAGTATTTT
TRBJ2-4 | TRBV7-2 | NA | few | CASSSISPRAGKNIQYF | TGTGCCAGCAGCTCAATATCCCCTCGGGCAGGGAAAAACATTCAGTACTTC
TRBJ1-1 | TRBV7-3 | NA | many | CASSLGGTTEAFF | TGTGCCAGCAGCTTGGGGGGGACCACTGAAGCTTTCTTT
TRBJ2-5 | TRBV7-2 | NA | many | CASSSSPGAKETQYF | TGTGCCAGCAGCTCGAGCCCGGGGGCCAAAGAGACCCAGTACTTC
TRBJ1-2 | TRBV20-1 | NA | NA | CSAKQGQLGGYGYTF | TGCAGTGCTAAACAGGGCCAGCTAGGGGGCTATGGCTACACCTTC
TRBJ2-2 | TRBV15 | NA | many | CATSRGRLGQVPGELFF | TGTGCCACCAGCAGAGGGCGACTTGGGCAGGTTCCCGGGGAGCTGTTTTTT
TRBJ2-1 | TRBV11-1 | NA | many | CASSLIYRGEIKYNEQFF | TGTGCCAGCAGCTTAATATATAGGGGGGAGATAAAATACAATGAGCAGTTCTTC
TRBJ1-1 | TRBV6-5 | NA | many | CASSYGWSAEAFF | TGTGCCAGCAGTTACGGCTGGAGCGCTGAAGCTTTCTTT
TRBJ2-7 | TRBV7-9 | NA | many | CASSKQRGGSDEQYF | TGTGCCAGCAGCAAACAGCGAGGCGGATCGGACGAGCAGTACTTC